This TCR beta chain was captured by sequencing in a study of identical twins. This clonotype was picked up a small number of times. MiXCR, applied by TCRdb to the 5' RACE reads, yields one record per CDR3 protein. The table records approximately 590,000 distinct CDR3 sequences, 9.6% of them present only once. The CDR3 is 14 amino acids. Germline V gene sequence: CDR1 SGHDN, CDR2 FVKESK. Trimming pared 0 bases from V and 0 bases from J, leaving 2 bases between. These sequences were also reported in another study, on yellow fever vaccine responses in identical twins.

This receptor was taken from a woman aged 18-35 years in good health. The J gene is TRBJ2-2, the V gene TRBV14, with unresolved D. The specimen was PBMCs. CDR3: CASSQDANTGELFF. CDR3 DNA sequence: TGTGCCAGCAGCCAAGACGCGAACACCGGGGAGCTGTTTTTT. Full variable domain (missing parts from reference TRBV14 and TRBJ2-2): EAGVTQFPSHSVIEKGQTVTLRCDPISGHDNLYWYRRVMGKEIKFLLHFVKESKQDESGMPNNRFLAERTGGTYSTLKVQPAELEDSGVYFCASSQDANTGELFFGEGSRLTVL.